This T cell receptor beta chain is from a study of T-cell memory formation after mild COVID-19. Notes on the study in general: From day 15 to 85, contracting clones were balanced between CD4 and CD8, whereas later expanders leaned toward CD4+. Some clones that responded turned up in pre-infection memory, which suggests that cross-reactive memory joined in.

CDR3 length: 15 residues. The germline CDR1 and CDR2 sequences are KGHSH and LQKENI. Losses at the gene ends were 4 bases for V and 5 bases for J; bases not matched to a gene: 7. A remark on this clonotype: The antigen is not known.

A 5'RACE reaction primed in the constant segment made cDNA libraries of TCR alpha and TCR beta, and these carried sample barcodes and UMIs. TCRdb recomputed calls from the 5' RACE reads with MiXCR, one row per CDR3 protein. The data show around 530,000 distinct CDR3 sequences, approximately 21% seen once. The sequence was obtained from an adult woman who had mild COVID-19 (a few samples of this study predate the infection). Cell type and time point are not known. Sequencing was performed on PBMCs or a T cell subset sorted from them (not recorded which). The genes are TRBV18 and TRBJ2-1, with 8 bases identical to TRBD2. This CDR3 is CASSLSGSSDNEQFF. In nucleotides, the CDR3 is TGTGCCAGCTCACTCAGCGGGAGCTCGGACAATGAGCAGTTCTTC.